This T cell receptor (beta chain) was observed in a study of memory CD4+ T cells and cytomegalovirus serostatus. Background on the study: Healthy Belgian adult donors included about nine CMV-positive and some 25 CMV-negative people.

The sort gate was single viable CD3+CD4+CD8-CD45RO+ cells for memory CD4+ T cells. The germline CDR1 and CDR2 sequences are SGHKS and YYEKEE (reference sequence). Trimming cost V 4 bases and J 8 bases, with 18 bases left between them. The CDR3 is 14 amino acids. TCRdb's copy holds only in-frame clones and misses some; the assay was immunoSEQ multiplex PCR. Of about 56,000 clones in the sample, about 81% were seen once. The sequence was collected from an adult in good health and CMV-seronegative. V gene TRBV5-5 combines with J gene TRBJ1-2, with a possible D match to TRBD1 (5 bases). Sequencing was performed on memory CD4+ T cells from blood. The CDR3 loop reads CASSLLGAGAGYTF. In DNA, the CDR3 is TGTGCCAGCAGCCTTCTAGGCGCCGGGGCAGGCTACACCTTC.